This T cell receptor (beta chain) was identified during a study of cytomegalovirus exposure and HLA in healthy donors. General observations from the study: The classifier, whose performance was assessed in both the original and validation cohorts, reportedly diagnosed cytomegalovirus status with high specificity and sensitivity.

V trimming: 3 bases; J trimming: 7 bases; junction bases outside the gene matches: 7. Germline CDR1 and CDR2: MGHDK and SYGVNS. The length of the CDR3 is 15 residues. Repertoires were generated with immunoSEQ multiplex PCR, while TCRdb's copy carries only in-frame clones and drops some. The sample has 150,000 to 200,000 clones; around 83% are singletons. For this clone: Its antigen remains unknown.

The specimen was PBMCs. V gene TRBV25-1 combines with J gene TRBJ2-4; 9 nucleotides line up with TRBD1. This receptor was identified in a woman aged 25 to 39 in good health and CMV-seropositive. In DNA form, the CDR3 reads TGTGCCAGCAGTGACGGACAGGGGAGGTTGAACATTCAGTACTTC. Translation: CASSDGQGRLNIQYF.